This T cell receptor (beta chain) was recovered during a study of blood T cell repertoires in COVID-19. The CDR3 extends over 15 amino acids. Between the trimmed V and J ends, which lost 3 bases and 6 bases, there was a span of 15 bases. Original analysis: Nucleated cell number was recorded as an estimate derived from reference gene primer amplification. Measured with immunoSEQ multiplex PCR; TCRdb has only the in-frame clones, and not every one. V and J calls plus clone size are reproduced from that table; the DNA served to infer D and trimming. The table lists some 290,000 clones, about 88% of them singletons.

The sequence came from a man aged 18 to 30 with active or convalescent COVID-19. The sample comprised peripheral blood. This rearrangement joins TRBV5-3 to TRBJ2-2, with TRBD2 as a possible D gene (5 bases). TRBV5-3 is an open reading frame whose function is uncertain. CDR3 nucleotides: TGTGCCAGAAGCTCTGGAGTACTAGGTCCCGGGGAGCTGTTTTTT. It codes for CARSSGVLGPGELFF.